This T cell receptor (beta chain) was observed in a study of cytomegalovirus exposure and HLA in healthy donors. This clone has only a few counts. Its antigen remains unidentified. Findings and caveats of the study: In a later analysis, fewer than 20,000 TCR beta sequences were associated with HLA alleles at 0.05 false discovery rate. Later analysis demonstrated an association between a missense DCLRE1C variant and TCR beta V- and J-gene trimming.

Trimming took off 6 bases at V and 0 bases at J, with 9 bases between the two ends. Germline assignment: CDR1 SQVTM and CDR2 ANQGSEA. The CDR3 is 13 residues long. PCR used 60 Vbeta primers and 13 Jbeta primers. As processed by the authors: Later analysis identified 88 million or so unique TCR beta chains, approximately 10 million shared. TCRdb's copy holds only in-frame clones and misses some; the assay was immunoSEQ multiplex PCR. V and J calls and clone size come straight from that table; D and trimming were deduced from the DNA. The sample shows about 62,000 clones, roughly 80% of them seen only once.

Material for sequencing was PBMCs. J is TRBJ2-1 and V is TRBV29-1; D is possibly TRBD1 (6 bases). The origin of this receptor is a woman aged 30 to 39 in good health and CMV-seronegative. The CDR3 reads CSVTGISYNEQFF. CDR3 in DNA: TGCAGCGTCACAGGGATCTCCTACAATGAGCAGTTCTTC.